In this sample, the clone carrying this TCR beta chain turned up a few times. The antigen is not known. Sequencing used immunoSEQ multiplex PCR; TCRdb keeps in-frame clones, though not all of them. The sample consists of about 180,000 clones, 85% to 95% of them appearing once. Germline V gene sequence: CDR1 LGHNA, CDR2 YSLEER. Trimming left V 0 bases short and J 1 base short, with 10 bases between. CDR3 length: 17 amino acids. The source of the sample is a study of T cell responses to AZD1222 COVID-19 vaccine. Whole-study findings and limits: No repertoire was sampled before or during the peak T cell response, only after it. In a largely white British group with more females than males, clonal diversity was possibly underestimated.

The chain recombines TRBV4-3 with TRBJ1-6; no clear D. Source: peripheral blood, taken 28 days after the second AZD1222 dose. This TCR was sampled from an adult who received the AZD1222 COVID-19 vaccine. Here the CDR3 DNA reads TGCGCCAGCAGCCAAGAAGGGAAGGGATCCTATAATTCACCCCTCCACTTT. Translating gives CASSQEGKGSYNSPLHF.